Each of the 9 T cell receptor beta chains below was sequenced from the same sample in a study of T cell responses to AZD1222 COVID-19 vaccine. This table comes from immunoSEQ multiplex PCR, and its TCRdb copy is limited to in-frame clones, with some not included. The sample has over 120,000 clones; about nine tenths are singletons. The specimen comprised peripheral blood, sampled on day 0 of AZD1222 vaccination. These receptors were taken from an adult in good health.

The J gene is TRBJ2-1, the V gene TRBV5-6; TRBD2 aligns across 10 bases. Germline V gene lookup returns CDR1 SGHDT and CDR2 YYEEEE. The CDR3 consists of 13 residues. V was clipped by 7 bases and J by 10 bases; unmatched bases: 8. The CDR3 loop reads CASGPFSGREQFF. The CDR3 nucleotides are TGTGCCAGCGGGCCCTTTAGCGGGAGGGAGCAGTTCTTC.

The chain employs TRBV11-2 and TRBJ1-1; D gene unclear. Per germline, CDR1 SGHAT and CDR2 FQNNGV. The CDR3 is made up of 13 amino acids. The V end lost 5 bases, the J end lost 3 bases, and 10 bases lay between the germline ends. The CDR3, as DNA: TGTGCCAGCAGCCTCCCGCCCCACACTGAAGCTTTCTTT. Residues: CASSLPPHTEAFF.

This sequence joins TRBV5-6 and TRBJ1-2; the D gene is possibly TRBD1 (6 bases). Trimming pared 4 bases from V and 2 bases from J, leaving 9 bases between. The germline CDR1 and CDR2 sequences are SGHDT and YYEEEE. The CDR3 consists of 13 residues. CDR3 loop: CASSPDSNYGYTF. CDR3 DNA: TGTGCCAGCAGCCCGGACAGCAACTATGGCTACACCTTC.

The chain links TRBV12-5 to TRBJ2-1, with 8 bases that match TRBD2. Germline lookup yields CDR1 LGHNT and CDR2 FRNRAP. With 2 bases clipped from V and 7 bases from J, the junction kept 10 bases outside the gene matches. CDR3 length: 16 amino acids. The CDR3 DNA is TGTGCTAGTGGTTTGTACACGGGAGGGCCGCGAAATGAGCAGTTCTTC. Amino acids: CASGLYTGGPRNEQFF.

The chain employs TRBV2 and TRBJ1-4; D possibly corresponds to TRBD1 (5 bases). The CDR3 runs to 16 residues. CDR1 is SNHLY, CDR2 FYNNEI, per germline. The V gene lost 0 bases and the J gene lost 8 bases, with 16 bases spanning the gap. For the CDR3, the DNA is TGTGCCAGCAGTGAAGCGCTTGGTGGGGGTTTAGAAAAACTGTTTTTT. Translation: CASSEALGGGLEKLFF.

V is TRBV11-3 and J is TRBJ2-3; 9 positions agree with TRBD1. This CDR3 has 17 residues. Per the germline V gene, CDR1 is SGHNT and CDR2 is YENEEA. Trimming cost V 3 bases and J 5 bases; bases outside gene matches: 12. The CDR3 loop reads CASSFGQGLPFGDTQYF. For the CDR3, the DNA is TGTGCCAGCAGCTTCGGACAGGGGCTCCCTTTTGGAGATACGCAGTATTTT.

The chain couples TRBV27 to TRBJ1-3; possibly TRBD1 for D (6 bases). This CDR3 region has 14 residues. Trimming pared 3 bases from V and 3 bases from J, leaving 9 bases between. In germline, CDR1 is MNHEY, CDR2 SMNVEV (reference sequence). The CDR3 DNA follows: TGTGCCAGCAGTTTTGGGGGGCATGGAAACACCATATATTTT. As protein: CASSFGGHGNTIYF.

V gene TRBV27 combines with J gene TRBJ1-5; possibly TRBD1 for D (6 bases). The CDR3 covers 14 residues. The germline V gene has CDR1 MNHEY and CDR2 SMNVEV (reference sequence). Trimming removed 6 bases from V and 5 bases from J, with 14 bases in between. The chain's CDR3 is CASRGGNWDQPQHF. The CDR3 DNA reads as TGTGCCAGCAGAGGGGGGAACTGGGATCAGCCCCAGCATTTT.

The rearrangement links TRBV7-8 to TRBJ1-2, with D unresolved. This CDR3 has 11 amino acids. Germline V gives CDR1 SGHVS, CDR2 FQNEAQ. Trimming removed 5 bases from V and 3 bases from J, with 4 bases in between. The CDR3 region is CASSRDYGYTF. The CDR3 DNA is TGTGCCAGCAGCCGGGACTATGGCTACACCTTC.